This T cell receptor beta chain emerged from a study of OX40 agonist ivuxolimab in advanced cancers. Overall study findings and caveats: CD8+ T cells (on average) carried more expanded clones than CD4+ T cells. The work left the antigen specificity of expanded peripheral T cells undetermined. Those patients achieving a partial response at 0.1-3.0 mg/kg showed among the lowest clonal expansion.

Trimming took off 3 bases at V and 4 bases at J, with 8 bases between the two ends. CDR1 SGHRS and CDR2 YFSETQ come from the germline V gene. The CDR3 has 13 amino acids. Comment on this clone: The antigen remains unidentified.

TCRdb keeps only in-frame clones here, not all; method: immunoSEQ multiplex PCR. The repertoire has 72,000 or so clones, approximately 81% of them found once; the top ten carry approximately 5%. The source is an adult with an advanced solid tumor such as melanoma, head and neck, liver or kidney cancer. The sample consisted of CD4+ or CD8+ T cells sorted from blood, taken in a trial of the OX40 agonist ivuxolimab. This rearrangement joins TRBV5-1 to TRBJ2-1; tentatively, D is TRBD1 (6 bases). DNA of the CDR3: TGCGCCAGCAGCTCTACAGGGTACAATGAGCAGTTCTTC. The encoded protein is CASSSTGYNEQFF.